The entry below describes one TCR beta chain. The specificity of this receptor is unknown. No base-level quality is on record; no much larger clone is a single base apart. The CDR3 regions of human TCRbeta chains were subjected to immunosequencing. For the original study's pipeline: Repertoire TCRs were checked for matches against a reference library of SARS-CoV-2-specific TCRs that had been generated using the MIRA antigen-specificity platform. Breadth was defined as the fraction of unique TCRs that were SARS-CoV-2-associated, and depth was defined as the fraction of total T cells that were SARS-CoV-2-associated. Each spike-specific TCR was assigned to its reactive spike region and to a CD4 or CD8 class using the MIRA data. Log10-transformed breadth and depth values were compared by one-way ANOVA with Sidak's multiple comparisons tests. This immuneACCESS table, as held by TCRdb, lists in-frame sequences with V and J called but not all clones. Of the missing ones, under half trace to an unresolved V gene in checked studies; the others have no known cause. D and trimming come from the DNA, and the V and J calls and clone size come from that table. The sample data list under 20,000 clones, and about four fifths of these were observed just once. The ten most abundant clones make up approximately 15% of the sample.

The CDR3 runs 16 residues from the cysteine to the phenylalanine. The only DNA kept is the CDR3, 48 bases in frame from the first base. V sheds 0 bases and J sheds 2 bases, leaving 8 bases between their ends. The germline V gene supplies CDR1 LGHNA and CDR2 YSLEER. This specimen comes from a study of T cell responses to AZD1222 COVID-19 vaccine (dated by TCRdb to the early 2020s). General notes on the study: A total of about 230 trial participants underwent TCR sequencing, of whom 200 to 220 received two doses of AZD1222 and about 26 received two doses of the MenACWY control vaccine. Trial participants were enrolled into age subgroups of 18-55, 56-69 and 70-plus years, which contained 148, 28 and 57 TCR-sequenced participants, respectively. Paper-wide results and their limitations: CD4 TCRs associated with the vaccine covered the entire spike protein, and the dominant responses were in regions 160-218 and 743-854. After two AZD1222 doses, spike-specific TCR breadth and depth were significantly higher than at day 0 and than in MenACWY recipients. No day 14 peak-response samples were available, so repertoires were characterized only after the peak T cell response. The 56-69-year group was small, and its depth increase did not reach significance, likely because of low power. Reportedly, close to half of the unique spike-specific TCRs recognized epitopes lying outside the regions that are mutated in the B.1.351 and B.1.1.7 variants. Participants were mostly white British and included more females than males, and it was suggested by the authors that clonal diversity may have been underestimated. Only 5 to 7 AZD1222 recipients were SARS-CoV-2 seropositive at baseline, limiting conclusions about previously exposed vaccinees.

This sample's time point label indicates: about 28 days (+/-7) after the second vaccine dose. Because spike-specific TCR depth and breadth did not differ between the two schedules, AZD1222 recipients who got a second dose at roughly 4 weeks were pooled with those who got a second dose at roughly 12 weeks. Vaccinee samples were obtained from the UK trials COV001 and COV002, which included a single-blind randomized controlled phase 2/3 trial of AZD1222 (ChAdOx1 nCoV-19) in healthy adults. For TCRbeta chain sequencing, PBMC samples from trial participants were taken at day 0 and at day 28 after the second dose.

The chain is made from TRBV4-3 and TRBJ2-6; tentative D gene TRBD2, with 5 bases matching. The sample consisted of peripheral blood, taken 28 days after the second AZD1222 dose. The clonotype comes from an adult who received the AZD1222 COVID-19 vaccine. Here the CDR3 is given as CASSQDMTTGANVLTF. The DNA sequence is as follows: TGCGCCAGCAGCCAAGATATGACTACTGGGGCCAACGTCCTGACTTTC.